A selection of T cell receptor beta chains follows, all from one sample in a study of beta chain features in type 1 diabetes. Using immunoSEQ multiplex PCR, the repertoire was profiled, and TCRdb retains in-frame clones only, with some absent. The repertoire has 900,000 or so clones, 17% of them found once; the top ten carry 0.02% to 0.025%. The sample was naive CD4+ T cells from blood. These TCRs come from a woman under 30 in good health. Both conserved end residues are part of each CDR3.

>TRBJ1-2|TRBV10-3
CAISLQGAQGYTF
>TRBJ1-4|TRBV2
CASSKAGTNEKLFF
>TRBJ2-2|TRBV5-1
CASSLEGLSGELFF
>TRBJ2-5|TRBV2
CASTAPGHKYQETQYF
>TRBJ2-1|TRBV7-9
CASSGIRYNEQFF
>TRBJ1-1|TRBV28
CASSHGHVEAFF
>TRBJ2-2|TRBV7-6
CASSSQLSSGELFF
>TRBJ2-7|TRBV4-1
CASSLTGLEEQYF
>TRBJ2-4|TRBV6-5
CASSHRDVNIQYF
>TRBJ2-5|TRBV5-6
CASSLGQSATQYF
>TRBJ2-1|TRBV11-2
CASSLEHGYNEQFF
>TRBJ2-1|TRBV5-4
CASSFSQGEQFF
>TRBJ2-7|TRBV4-2
CASSQMGLAGDRNEQYF
>TRBJ2-1|TRBV7-2
CASSLRPGTGVGNEQFF
>TRBJ2-3|TRBV5-1
CASSWDRVGDTQYF
>TRBJ2-1|TRBV9
CASNDGTSGREQFF
>TRBJ2-7|TRBV2
CASSEWGIISYEQYF